Each of the 28 T cell receptor beta chains below was sequenced from the same sample in a study of blood T cell repertoires in COVID-19. Sequenced by immunoSEQ multiplex PCR; TCRdb stores in-frame clones only, minus some. The table records approximately 75,000 clones, around 80% of them present only once. The specimen was peripheral blood. All receptors come from a man between 45 and 60 years old with COVID-19, enrolled during active disease.

V gene TRBV18 combines with J gene TRBJ1-3; possible D gene TRBD1, 6 bases. From germline, CDR1 is KGHSH and CDR2 LQKENI. CDR3 length equals 16 residues. Trimming cost V 3 bases and J 4 bases, with 16 bases left between them. CDR3 nucleotide sequence: TGTGCCAGCTCACCCCAAGGGGGGGCGTCCGGAAACACCATATATTTT. It codes for CASSPQGGASGNTIYF.

CDR3 coding DNA: TGTGCCAGCAGCCAACCCGGAGGGGCTGGGGAGCAGTACTTC. This encodes CASSQPGGAGEQYF. This chain links TRBV3-1 (or the pseudogene TRBV3-2) with TRBJ2-7; D perhaps matches TRBD2 (6 bases). In germline, CDR1 is LGHDT, CDR2 YNNKEL (reference sequence). This CDR3 comprises 14 residues. Trimming took 2 bases from V and 7 from J, leaving 15 bases between them.

This clone showed up just a few times. The chain employs TRBV28 and TRBJ2-6; a possible D gene is TRBD2 (7 bases). This CDR3 region has 16 residues. The V and J ends lost 2 bases and 1 base respectively, with 9 bases between them. Germline assignment: CDR1 MDHEN and CDR2 SYDVKM. Here the CDR3 reads CASSLGGASGANVLTF. The CDR3 DNA follows: TGTGCCAGCAGTTTAGGGGGGGCTTCTGGGGCCAACGTCCTGACTTTC. The full variable domain, its missing parts supplied by reference TRBV28 and TRBJ2-6, is DVKVTQSSRYLVKRTGEKVFLECVQDMDHENMFWYRQDPGLGLRLIYFSYDVKMKEKGDIPEGYSVSREKKERFSLILESASTNQTSMYLCASSLGGASGANVLTFGAGSRLTVL.

The chain has TRBV27 and TRBJ1-3; TRBD1 agrees at 8 bases. The CDR3 has 18 residues. J was trimmed by 0 bases and V by 4 bases; bases with no gene match: 11. CDR1 is MNHEY and CDR2 is SMNVEV in the germline V gene (reference sequence). CDR3 in amino acids: CASSSYSRDRNSGNTIYF. The CDR3 DNA reads as TGTGCCAGCAGTTCATATTCCCGGGACAGGAACTCTGGAAACACCATATATTTT.

The genes are TRBV12-3 or TRBV12-4 and TRBJ2-1, with D maybe TRBD1 (5 bases). V was trimmed by 8 bases and J by 0 bases, leaving 8 bases between them. There are 13 residues in the CDR3. The CDR3 is CASGRDSYNEQFF. CDR3 bases: TGTGCCAGCGGCAGGGACTCCTACAATGAGCAGTTCTTC.

The chain employs TRBV27 and TRBJ1-5, with D hard to call. CDR3 length: 11 residues. CDR1 and CDR2 from the germline V gene are MNHEY and SMNVEV (reference sequence). V was cut by 7 bases and J by 5 bases, with 6 bases left in between. In nucleotides, the CDR3 is TGTGCCAGCAAAATCGATCAGCCCCAGCATTTT. Its protein product is CASKIDQPQHF.

This clone was detected only a few times. V is TRBV11-2 and J is TRBJ2-7; D gene ambiguous. V dropped 4 bases and J dropped 4 bases, with 11 bases sitting between them. The germline CDR1 and CDR2 sequences are SGHAT and FQNNGV. This CDR3 has 13 residues. CDR3 DNA: TGTGCCAGCAGCTCCGCGCCCTCTTACGAGCAGTACTTC. It encodes CASSSAPSYEQYF.

On this clone: Additional DNA sequences in this sample encode the identical CDR3. The genes are TRBV28 and TRBJ2-7; TRBD2 matches 12 bases. The germline V gene has CDR1 MDHEN and CDR2 SYDVKM. The CDR3 loop spans 16 amino acids. Trimming at V came to 4 bases and at J to 1 base, leaving 5 bases not matched to a gene. The CDR3, as DNA: TGTGCCAGCAGTTCCCCCGGGACTAGCGGGTCCTACGAGCAGTACTTC. This gives the protein CASSSPGTSGSYEQYF. Complete variable domain (other parts from reference TRBV28 and TRBJ2-7): DVKVTQSSRYLVKRTGEKVFLECVQDMDHENMFWYRQDPGLGLRLIYFSYDVKMKEKGDIPEGYSVSREKKERFSLILESASTNQTSMYLCASSSPGTSGSYEQYFGPGTRLTVT.

This chain connects TRBV2 to TRBJ2-1; 9 nucleotides align to TRBD1. The CDR3 has 15 residues. In germline, CDR1 is SNHLY, CDR2 FYNNEI. The V and J ends lost 6 bases and 8 bases, in that order; junction bases with no gene match: 11. CDR3 region: CASSPGQGFGDEQFF. CDR3 DNA sequence: TGTGCCAGCAGCCCGGGACAGGGATTTGGGGATGAGCAGTTCTTC.

The chain links TRBV19 to TRBJ2-2; D unclear. Germline V CDR1 and CDR2: LNHDA, SQIVND (reference sequence). Trimming shortened V by 5 bases and J by 7 bases, and 8 bases separated the two germline ends. This CDR3 has 12 amino acids. For the CDR3, the DNA is TGTGCCAGTAGTCCGCAGAACGGGGAGCTGTTTTTT. The encoded protein is CASSPQNGELFF.

This sequence joins TRBV7-2 and TRBJ1-2; the D is unclear. Between the trimmed V and J ends, which lost 5 bases and 3 bases, there was a span of 10 bases. The germline V gene encodes CDR1 SGHTA and CDR2 FQGNSA. This CDR3 has 13 amino acids. CDR3 in DNA: TGTGCCAGCAGCCAAGACACCTACTATGGCTACACCTTC. It codes for CASSQDTYYGYTF.

The chain uses TRBV4-1 and TRBJ2-5, with 9 nucleotides matching TRBD2. Germline V lookup: CDR1 MGHRA, CDR2 YSYEKL. The V gene end was trimmed by 1 base and the J gene end by 2 bases; junction bases not matched to a gene: 20. CDR3 size: 21 residues. CDR3 coding DNA: TGCGCCAGCAGCCAAGGTCAAGTCCTGGGACTAGCTGGATACCGACAAGAGACCCAGTACTTC. Protein: CASSQGQVLGLAGYRQETQYF.

The J gene is TRBJ1-5, the V gene TRBV5-1; D gene unclear. CDR3 size: 14 residues. The V end was cut by 4 bases, the J end by 8 bases, with 16 bases between. The germline V gene has CDR1 SGHRS and CDR2 YFSETQ. The CDR3 nucleotides read TGCGCCAGCAGCCCCGCCGGACTGTACGAGCCCCAGCATTTT. The encoded protein is CASSPAGLYEPQHF.

J is TRBJ2-7 and V is TRBV4-1; TRBD2 matches at 11 bases. With 1 base clipped from V and 2 bases from J, the junction kept 4 bases outside the gene matches. Germline loops: CDR1 MGHRA, CDR2 YSYEKL. CDR3 length: 16 amino acids. CDR3 sequence reads: CASSQVIAGGTYEQYF. CDR3 sequence (DNA): TGCGCCAGCAGCCAAGTGATAGCGGGAGGGACCTACGAGCAGTACTTC.

Note on this clone: At one end, the junction sequence differs from germline, possibly due to a read error. The chain is built from TRBV7-7 and TRBJ2-1; tentative D call: TRBD2 (6 bases). From germline, CDR1 is SSHAT and CDR2 FNYEAQ (reference sequence). This CDR3 comprises 14 residues. CDR3 region: CASSPGSEGNEQFF. Here the CDR3 DNA reads TGTGCTAGCAGCCCGGGATCGGAGGGGAATGAGCAGTTCTTC.

The chain uses TRBV19 and TRBJ2-1; 13 bases match TRBD2. Germline CDR1 LNHDA, CDR2 SQIVND (reference sequence). CDR3 length: 16 residues. The junction had 12 bases not matched to a gene; V was cut back by 6 bases and J by 10 bases. The CDR3 nucleotides are TGTGCCAGTAGCCCCCTACTAGCGGGAGGGCCTGGAGAGCAGTTCTTC. This codes for CASSPLLAGGPGEQFF. The full variable domain, in which reference TRBV19 and TRBJ2-1 provide the parts outside the CDR3, is DGGITQSPKYLFRKEGQNVTLSCEQNLNHDAMYWYRQDPGQGLRLIYYSQIVNDFQKGDIAEGYSVSREKKESFPLTVTSAQKNPTAFYLCASSPLLAGGPGEQFFGPGTRLTVL.

V is TRBV7-3 and J is TRBJ2-6, with D hard to call. The CDR3 has 16 residues. Trimming pared 4 bases from V and 1 base from J, leaving 11 bases between. Germline lookup yields CDR1 SGHTA and CDR2 FQGTGA. CDR3 bases: TGTGCCAGCAGCTCACGACCCAGGTCTGGGGCCAACGTCCTGACTTTC. It specifies CASSSRPRSGANVLTF.

The rearrangement joins TRBV24-1 to TRBJ2-3, with D uncertain. Germline CDR1 reads KGHDR; CDR2 reads SFDVKD. This CDR3 comprises 14 residues. V dropped 1 base and J dropped 2 bases, with 6 bases sitting between them. The CDR3 sequence is CATSDFSITDTQYF. The CDR3 coding sequence is TGTGCCACCAGTGATTTTTCCATCACAGATACGCAGTATTTT.

The chain uses TRBV3-1 (or the pseudogene TRBV3-2) and TRBJ2-3; D not certain. The CDR3 covers 13 residues. Germline lookup yields CDR1 LGHDT and CDR2 YNNKEL (reference sequence). Between the trimmed V and J ends, which lost 2 bases and 3 bases, there was a span of 6 bases. CDR3 sequence (DNA): TGTGCCAGCAGCCAATCCGAGACAGATACGCAGTATTTT. It yields the protein CASSQSETDTQYF.

The chain carries TRBV5-6 and TRBJ2-3, with 7 bases fitting TRBD2. Germline assignment: CDR1 SGHDT and CDR2 YYEEEE. The CDR3 spans 17 residues. V gave up 2 bases and J gave up 0 bases; unmatched junction bases: 9. The CDR3 is CASSFLTSAPSTDTQYF. The DNA of the CDR3 is TGTGCCAGCAGCTTTTTAACTAGCGCGCCCAGCACAGATACGCAGTATTTT.

This chain uses TRBV7-8 with TRBJ2-7, with 14 bases aligning to TRBD2. Trimming took 2 bases from V and 6 from J; bases not matched to a gene: 9. The CDR3 has 17 amino acids. Germline CDR1 and CDR2: SGHVS and FQNEAQ. As DNA, the CDR3 is TGTGCCAGCAGCTTACTCTCATCCGGACTAGCGGGAGGCGAGCAGTACTTC. This gives the protein CASSLLSSGLAGGEQYF.

V is TRBV2 and J is TRBJ2-7; a possible D gene is TRBD2 (5 bases). V dropped 8 bases and J dropped 6 bases, with 17 bases sitting between them. Germline lookup yields CDR1 SNHLY and CDR2 FYNNEI. The CDR3 is 13 residues long. The CDR3, as DNA: TGTGCCAGCCACCGGGATCAAACCTCCGAGCAGTACTTC. Its translation: CASHRDQTSEQYF.

There are a few counts of this clone. The gene calls are TRBV28 and TRBJ1-1; D gene unclear. CDR3 length equals 14 residues. With 1 base removed from V and 0 bases from J, the gap between germline ends came to 6 bases. Germline V gives CDR1 MDHEN, CDR2 SYDVKM. DNA for the CDR3: TGTGCCAGCAGTTTATTGTCCGTGAACACTGAAGCTTTCTTT. Translation gives CASSLLSVNTEAFF.

DNA of the CDR3: TGTGCCAGCAGTTACTTTTCCGGTTTTAATGAGCAGTTCTTC. Amino acids: CASSYFSGFNEQFF. The chain is built from TRBV6-5 and TRBJ2-1; D is undetermined. Germline-derived CDR1 and CDR2 are MNHEY and SVGAGI. There are 14 residues in the CDR3. Trimming pared 1 base from V and 7 bases from J, leaving 11 bases between.

The chain joins TRBV9 to TRBJ2-3; a weak D match, TRBD2 (6 bases). Trimming took off 4 bases at V and 2 bases at J, with 11 bases between the two ends. The CDR3 contains 14 residues. The germline CDR1 and CDR2 sequences are SGDLS and YYNGEE. CDR3 region: CASSRLDFTDTQYF. The CDR3 DNA is TGTGCCAGCAGCCGACTAGACTTCACAGATACGCAGTATTTT.

The chain carries TRBV21-1 and TRBJ2-1; TRBD2 reflects the table's D call only, with no check against the DNA. TRBV21-1 is a known pseudogene. CDR3 length: 17 residues. CDR3 in amino acids: CASSTRKWVAGRGEQFF. As DNA, the CDR3 is TGTGCCAGCAGCACCCGGAAATGGGTCGCAGGGAGGGGGGAGCAGTTCTTC.

This clone was found a few times. The chain employs TRBV7-9 and TRBJ2-2, with 7 bases aligning to TRBD1. J gave up 1 base and V 6 bases, and 2 bases lay outside the gene matches. This CDR3 contains 14 residues. Germline V gives CDR1 SEHNR, CDR2 FQNEAQ (reference sequence). CDR3 coding DNA: TGTGCCAGCAGAAGGGACAGGAACACCGGGGAGCTGTTTTTT. It translates to CASRRDRNTGELFF.

V and J are TRBV6-1 and TRBJ2-1; weak D call: TRBD1 (5 bases). The CDR3 length is 12 residues. Germline CDR1 is MNHNS and CDR2 is SASEGT. V was clipped by 2 bases and J by 8 bases, with 7 bases between them. CDR3 sequence reads: CASSEQGDEQFF. The CDR3 DNA is TGTGCCAGCAGTGAACAGGGCGATGAGCAGTTCTTC.